Listed below are T cell receptor beta chains from one sample, sequenced in a study of molecular identifiers for immune sequencing clone quantification. From the PCR reads, TCRdb called clonotypes with MiXCR, one entry per CDR3 protein. The sample has approximately 670,000 distinct CDR3 sequences, about 20% seen once. Specimen: naive CD8+ T cells from blood, with Jurkat cell RNA spiked in. The receptors shown here come from a human donor in good health. Some libraries in this study had Jurkat cell RNA spiked in. The CDR3 runs from the conserved cysteine through the conserved F or W. The D gene is left open where the match is weak. Some rows mark clone size as missing; the rest say once, few, many or name a class of expanded clone.

cdr3_nt cdr3_aa v_call d_call clone_size j_call
TGTGCCAGCAGCCCCCGGACAGTCTTGTTCGAAGCTTTCTTT CASSPRTVLFEAFF TRBV7-9 . . TRBJ1-1
TGTGCCAGCAGTTTCGTGGGAGCGGAGCAGTACTTC CASSFVGAEQYF TRBV12-3/TRBV12-4 . many TRBJ2-7
TGTGCCAGCAGTTTATCTTTTGCGGGGAACTATGGCTACACCTTC CASSLSFAGNYGYTF TRBV27 . few TRBJ1-2
TGTGCCAGCAGTCCAAGGCCGACGAGGGGCCCCAACTACGAGCAGTACTTC CASSPRPTRGPNYEQYF TRBV27 . . TRBJ2-7
TGTGCCAGCAGCTTAATGTCCGGCGGGCCTCCCTACAATGAGCAGTTCTTC CASSLMSGGPPYNEQFF TRBV7-3 . many TRBJ2-1
TGTGCCAGCAGCCCCGTGCAGATTTACAATGAGCAGTTCTTC CASSPVQIYNEQFF TRBV11-2 . . TRBJ2-1
TGTGCCAGCAGCTTAGGGCCGCCAGGTAGCTACGGGCAGTACTTC CASSLGPPGSYGQYF TRBV7-9 . . TRBJ2-7
TGTGCCAGCAGTTCCGAAAAGGGGAGTATGCCCGCAGATACGCAGTATTTT CASSSEKGSMPADTQYF TRBV27 . many TRBJ2-3
TGCAGTGCGGGGGTAGCGGGAGCTTCCTACGAGCAGTACTTC CSAGVAGASYEQYF TRBV20-1 TRBD2 many TRBJ2-7
TGCAGTGCTAGAGACAGGGATGAGATTCTCGTTTGGAACACTGAAGCTTTCTTT CSARDRDEILVWNTEAFF TRBV20-1 . few TRBJ1-1
TGTGCCAGCAGTTACGGAGTGCTTGAAGCTTTCTTT CASSYGVLEAFF TRBV25-1 . . TRBJ1-1
TGTGCCAGCAGCTCCGAAACCGGGACAGGAGAGACCCAGTACTTC CASSSETGTGETQYF TRBV7-9 TRBD1 many TRBJ2-5